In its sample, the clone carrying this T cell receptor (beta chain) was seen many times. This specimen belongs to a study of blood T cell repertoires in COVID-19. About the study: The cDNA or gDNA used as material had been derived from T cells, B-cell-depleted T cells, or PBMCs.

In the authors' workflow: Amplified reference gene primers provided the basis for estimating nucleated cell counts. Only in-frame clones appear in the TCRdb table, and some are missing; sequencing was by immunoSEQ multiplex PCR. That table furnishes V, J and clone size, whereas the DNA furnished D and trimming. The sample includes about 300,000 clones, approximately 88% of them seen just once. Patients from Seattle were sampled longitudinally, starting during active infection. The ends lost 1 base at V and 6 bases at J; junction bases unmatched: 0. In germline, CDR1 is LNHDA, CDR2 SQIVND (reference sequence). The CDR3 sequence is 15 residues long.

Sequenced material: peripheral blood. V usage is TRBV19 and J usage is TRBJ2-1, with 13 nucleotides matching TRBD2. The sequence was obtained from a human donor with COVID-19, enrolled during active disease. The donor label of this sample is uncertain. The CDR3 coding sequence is TGTGCCAGTAGTATAGGGACTAGCGGGAGCAATGAGCAGTTCTTC. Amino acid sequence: CASSIGTSGSNEQFF.